Listed below are T cell receptor beta chains from one sample, sequenced in a study of somatic mutations in cytotoxic T cells in rheumatoid arthritis. Here immunoSEQ multiplex PCR was the method, and the copy in TCRdb shows in-frame clones only, minus some. The repertoire consists of about 11,000 clones, with over 65% occurring once and the leading ten covering 9% to 10%. The sample was CD8+ T cells sorted from blood. The receptors stem from a man aged 65 to 85 in good health. Each CDR3 is given without its conserved first and last residue. A D gene is named only where the DNA matches it firmly.

.,TRBV7-9,TRBJ1-2,ASSLWPGGYT
.,TRBV7-2,TRBJ2-7,ASSLVSGGSSYEQY
TRBD1,TRBV7-9,TRBJ2-7,ASSFGQAAYEQY
TRBD1,TRBV27,TRBJ2-1,ASSWTGNEQF
.,TRBV28,TRBJ1-2,ASSFVGQGGYGYT
TRBD1,TRBV4-3,TRBJ1-2,ASSPGGGPYGYT
.,TRBV19,TRBJ2-2,ASRGGRGGELF
TRBD1,TRBV27,TRBJ1-1,ASSLSGGTGKIEAF
TRBD1,TRBV27,TRBJ2-1,ASSSGQGASYNEQF
.,TRBV7-8,TRBJ2-7,ASSLYSSYEQY
.,TRBV28,TRBJ1-1,ASNLGVVNTEAF
TRBD2,TRBV19,TRBJ2-3,ASSVGLPSTDTQY
.,TRBV18,TRBJ2-3,ASSPPQGRTDTQY
TRBD2,TRBV7-2,TRBJ2-1,ASLAGVEQF
TRBD1,TRBV4-3,TRBJ2-5,ASSHGTGDETQY
.,TRBV9,TRBJ2-5,ASSVGGVQETQY
.,TRBV4-1,TRBJ1-6,ASSQDRGQGSPLH
.,TRBV7-2,TRBJ1-5,ASSAAGGDNQPQH
TRBD2,TRBV5-5,TRBJ2-2,ASSLGLAGGANTGELF
.,TRBV30,TRBJ1-6,AWSQGESNSPLH
TRBD1,TRBV27,TRBJ2-7,ASTPGSTGGTYEQY
.,TRBV11-1,TRBJ2-4,ASSLSGNIQY
.,TRBV4-1,TRBJ2-4,ASSHLARGVDLAKNIQY
.,TRBV18,TRBJ2-1,ASSPGGLYNEQF
TRBD1,TRBV6-5,TRBJ2-7,ASSPTGYEQY
.,TRBV6-1,TRBJ2-1,ASSELQEASHEQF
.,TRBV6-5,TRBJ1-5,ASAERINSNQPQH
.,TRBV30,.,AWSDFHEQY
.,TRBV4-3,TRBJ1-2,ASSQDLPTTLYGYT
TRBD1,TRBV30,TRBJ2-5,AWSVPGTGLETQY
.,TRBV6-6,TRBJ2-7,ASSPSADSYEQY
TRBD1,TRBV9,TRBJ1-2,ASSGRDWDSPWGYT
.,TRBV19,TRBJ2-3,ASNPGLTTDTQY
.,TRBV5-1,TRBJ1-1,ASSLGSANTEAF
.,TRBV7-9,TRBJ2-7,ASISDFTYEQY
.,TRBV19,TRBJ2-1,ASSMVPIPYNEQF
.,TRBV29-1,TRBJ1-4,SVGTAGTNEKLF
.,TRBV27,TRBJ1-5,ASSLFLGNQPQH
.,TRBV28,TRBJ2-2,ASSLASSNGELF
.,TRBV15,TRBJ1-1,ATSTLYHKENTEAF
.,TRBV28,TRBJ1-2,ASSLWEGLGYT
TRBD1,TRBV19,TRBJ2-7,ASSITVVGGVYEQY
TRBD2,TRBV27,TRBJ2-1,ASSSRPGLELNEQF
TRBD1,TRBV9,TRBJ1-1,ASSPLDRGTEAF
.,TRBV9,TRBJ2-1,ASSPLSPEYSYNEQF
TRBD1,TRBV2,TRBJ1-5,ASRKQGDNQPQH
.,TRBV2,TRBJ2-6,ASSEKVYSGANVLT
TRBD2,TRBV5-4,TRBJ2-2,ASSLLAGGPTGELF
TRBD2,TRBV7-6,TRBJ2-1,ASSTPPTSGRYNEQF
.,TRBV19,TRBJ1-6,ASSLSVGRSYNSPLH
.,TRBV27,TRBJ1-5,ASSLGSHQPQH
.,TRBV7-9,TRBJ2-3,ASSPWESTDTQY
.,TRBV27,TRBJ1-4,ASSDQGQTNNEKLF
TRBD2,TRBV28,TRBJ2-7,ASSPGLSSYEQY